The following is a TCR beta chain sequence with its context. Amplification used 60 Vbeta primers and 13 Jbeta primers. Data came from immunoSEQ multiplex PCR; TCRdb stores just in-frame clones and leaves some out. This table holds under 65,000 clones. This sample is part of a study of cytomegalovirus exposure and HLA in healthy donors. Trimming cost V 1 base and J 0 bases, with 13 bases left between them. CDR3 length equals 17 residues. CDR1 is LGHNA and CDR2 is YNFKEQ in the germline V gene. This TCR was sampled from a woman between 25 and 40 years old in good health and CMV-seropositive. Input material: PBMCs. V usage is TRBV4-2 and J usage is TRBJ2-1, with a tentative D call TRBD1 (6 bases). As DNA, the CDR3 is TGTGCCAGCAGCCAAGCCCACAGGGTTAACTCCTACAATGAGCAGTTCTTC. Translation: CASSQAHRVNSYNEQFF.